Shown below are 18 T cell receptor beta chains from a single sample sequenced in a study of response to subunit inactivated influenza vaccine (dated by TCRdb to 2016 to 2018). Library prep was done by RT-PCR. Sequencer: Illumina HiSeq 2500. Using fastp trimming at Q25 and MiXCR clonotype assembly, TCRdb reanalyzed the public sequencing data and kept in-frame beta chains. When rows share a CDR3 protein, they turn into one entry using the most common DNA and genes. For this sample the table gives about 570,000 distinct CDR3 sequences, of which roughly 12% were detected only once. The ten largest clonotypes hold 10% to 13% of the sample. Sequencing was performed on PBMCs from blood, taken on the day of vaccination. These receptors came from a man aged 45 to 65 who received an inactivated influenza vaccine. Donor details come from another sample of the same person, matched by shared clones.

In its sample, this clonotype was seen a few times. V gene TRBV15 combines with J gene TRBJ2-2; maybe TRBD2 (6 bases). From germline, CDR1 is LNHNV and CDR2 YYDKDF (reference sequence). This CDR3 has 14 residues. V was shortened by 5 bases and J by 2 bases, with 9 bases between the two germline ends. CDR3 in DNA: TGTGCCACCAGCGGGGGGAACAACACCGGGGAGCTGTTTTTT. Amino acids: CATSGGNNTGELFF.

The chain couples TRBV7-9 to TRBJ2-5; a possible D gene is TRBD2 (6 bases). The CDR3 contains 16 residues. V dropped 3 bases and J dropped 4 bases, with 18 bases sitting between them. CDR1 is SEHNR and CDR2 is FQNEAQ in the germline V gene (reference sequence). This CDR3 reads CASSFPRETRGETQYF. The CDR3 DNA is TGTGCCAGCAGCTTCCCCCGGGAGACGAGAGGAGAGACCCAGTACTTC. Filled out from reference TRBV7-9 and TRBJ2-5, the complete variable domain reads DTGVSQNPRHKITKRGQNVTFRCDPISEHNRLYWYRQTLGQGPEFLTYFQNEAQLEKSRLLSDRFSAERPKGSFSTLEIQRTEQGDSAMYLCASSFPRETRGETQYFGPGTRLLVL.

A few counts support this clonotype. The V call is TRBV9, the J call TRBJ1-1; D gene uncertain. The CDR3 is 14 amino acids. Per germline, CDR1 SGDLS and CDR2 YYNGEE. Trimming removed 0 bases from V and 5 bases from J, with 11 bases in between. In nucleotides, the CDR3 is TGTGCCAGCAGCGTAGCACAACAAGAGACTGAAGCTTTCTTT. Translation: CASSVAQQETEAFF.

This clonotype was counted between two and nine times. J is TRBJ2-2 and V is TRBV10-3; D perhaps matches TRBD2 (6 bases). This CDR3 region has 15 residues. Germline V gene sequence: CDR1 ENHRY, CDR2 SYGVKD. V was trimmed by 2 bases and J by 5 bases, leaving 12 bases between them. The CDR3 DNA sequence: TGTGCCATCAGTGAGCGGGCGGGAAGTACCGGGGAGCTGTTTTTT. This codes for CAISERAGSTGELFF.

The genes are TRBV11-2 and TRBJ2-1; 10 bases line up with TRBD2. Unmatched junction bases numbered 14, after V lost 4 bases and J lost 2 bases. Germline V CDR1 and CDR2: SGHAT, FQNNGV. The CDR3 runs to 19 residues. The CDR3 reads CASSSRSVAGGITYNEQFF. The CDR3 DNA reads TGTGCCAGCAGCTCCAGATCAGTAGCGGGGGGTATAACCTACAATGAGCAGTTCTTC.

This clonotype was recorded once. This chain connects TRBV7-6 to TRBJ2-3; TRBD2 matches 9 bases. The CDR3 has 15 residues. With V trimmed by 4 bases and J by 3 bases, 5 bases remained unmatched. Germline V lookup: CDR1 SGHVS, CDR2 FNYEAQ. In DNA form, the CDR3 reads TGTGCCAGCAGCTACGGACTAGCGAGAACAGATACGCAGTATTTT. Translation gives CASSYGLARTDTQYF.

The chain is built from TRBV7-8 and TRBJ2-7; D may correspond to TRBD1 or TRBD2 (6 bases each). CDR1 is SGHVS, CDR2 FQNEAQ, per germline. V was pared by 2 bases and J by 2 bases, with 16 bases between. The CDR3 has 16 residues. The CDR3 bases are TGTGCCAGCAGCTTAAGGGGCGGGACATCGGCCTACGAGCAGTACTTC. Its protein product is CASSLRGGTSAYEQYF.

This clonotype has a count of ten or more. The chain employs TRBV20-1 and TRBJ1-5, with 8 bases identical to TRBD1. The germline V gene encodes CDR1 DFQATT and CDR2 SNEGSKA (reference sequence). The J segment lost 5 bases and the V segment lost 5 bases, leaving 11 bases of the junction unmatched. This CDR3 has 15 residues. DNA of the CDR3: TGCAGTGCTGCGGAAACAGGGGGACGTGATCAGCCCCAGCATTTT. It translates to CSAAETGGRDQPQHF.

The chain recombines TRBV27 with TRBJ2-3; D gene uncertain. V was pared by 4 bases and J by 6 bases, with 17 bases between. CDR1 is MNHEY and CDR2 is SMNVEV in the germline V gene (reference sequence). This CDR3 has 15 amino acids. The chain's CDR3 is CASSSLDGPSDTQYF. In nucleotides, the CDR3 is TGTGCCAGCAGTTCCCTCGATGGGCCCTCGGATACGCAGTATTTT.

This clonotype was seen a handful of times. The CDR3 sequence is CSASASLGTDTQYF. The CDR3 DNA follows: TGCAGTGCTAGTGCCAGCCTAGGCACAGATACGCAGTATTTT. The V and J genes are TRBV20-1 and TRBJ2-3; D is unclear. CDR1 is DFQATT, CDR2 SNEGSKA, per germline (reference sequence). Between the trimmed V and J ends, which lost 3 bases and 1 base, there was a span of 11 bases. This CDR3 has 14 amino acids.

The chain recombines TRBV2 with TRBJ1-5; a weak D match, TRBD1 (5 bases). CDR3 length: 15 residues. Germline CDR1 and CDR2: SNHLY and FYNNEI. V lost 1 base, J lost 0 bases, and 7 bases lay in between. The CDR3 sequence: CASSEVRVSNQPQHF. The CDR3 region has the DNA TGTGCCAGCAGTGAAGTCAGGGTTAGCAATCAGCCCCAGCATTTT.

This clonotype was seen ten or more times. The rearrangement uses TRBV5-1 and TRBJ2-3, with D unclear. CDR1 and CDR2 (germline): SGHRS, YFSETQ. This CDR3 has 13 residues. Deletions cut 1 base from V and 4 bases from J, with 7 bases between. The CDR3 DNA sequence: TGCGCCAGCAGCTTGAGGCGATCAGATACGCAGTATTTT. Its protein product is CASSLRRSDTQYF.

This clonotype was observed a handful of times. The chain joins TRBV7-2 to TRBJ1-2; D unresolved. Germline V gene data show CDR1 as SGHTA and CDR2 as FQGNSA. Trimming cost V 5 bases and J 8 bases, with 21 bases left between them. This CDR3 has 15 amino acids. The CDR3 coding sequence is TGTGCCAGCAGCATCGCAAGAGGGAGTTCAGGCGGCTACACCTTC. This gives the protein CASSIARGSSGGYTF.

This clonotype appeared a few times. The chain links TRBV11-1 to TRBJ2-7; 13 nucleotides align to TRBD2. The germline gives CDR1 SGHAT, CDR2 FQDESV (reference sequence). Germline trimming cut 5 bases from V and 1 base from J; bases unmatched to any gene: 11. This CDR3 comprises 18 residues. The CDR3 nucleotides read TGTGCCAGCAGCCAACTAGGGGGACTAGCGGGAATTTCCTACGAGCAGTACTTC. Translation gives CASSQLGGLAGISYEQYF.

This clonotype was recorded a few times. The V call is TRBV4-3, the J call TRBJ2-7; 10 bases match TRBD2. Trimming at V came to 2 bases and at J to 0 bases, leaving 7 bases not matched to a gene. The CDR3 extends over 17 amino acids. CDR1 is LGHNA and CDR2 is YSLEER in the germline V gene. CDR3 nucleotide sequence: TGCGCCAGCAGCCAACACCGGACTAGCGGTAGCTCCTACGAGCAGTACTTC. Protein: CASSQHRTSGSSYEQYF.

This clonotype has more than one count but fewer than ten. The chain couples TRBV12-3 or TRBV12-4 to TRBJ2-5; 7 nucleotides match TRBD1. With 5 bases clipped from V and 2 bases from J, the junction kept 8 bases outside the gene matches. The CDR3 contains 15 residues. The CDR3 protein is CASSESGTAQETQYF. The CDR3 DNA follows: TGTGCCAGCAGTGAGTCCGGGACAGCTCAAGAGACCCAGTACTTC.

This clonotype appeared many times. The V and J genes are TRBV7-9 and TRBJ2-2, with D unclear. Germline values: CDR1 SEHNR, CDR2 FQNEAQ (reference sequence). The CDR3 is 13 amino acids. The V gene lost 2 bases and the J gene lost 7 bases, with 8 bases spanning the gap. The CDR3 nucleotides read TGTGCCAGCAGCTTACCGCCGGGCGGGGAGCTGTTTTTT. It specifies CASSLPPGGELFF.

Only a few counts were recorded for this clonotype. The chain is built from TRBV27 and TRBJ1-2; 7 bases agree with TRBD1. After removal of 0 bases from V and 5 bases from J, the junction contained 12 bases not matched to a gene. In germline, CDR1 is MNHEY, CDR2 SMNVEV (reference sequence). The CDR3 is 17 residues long. CDR3 amino acids: CASSLSRGDSLTYGYTF. The CDR3 region has the DNA TGTGCCAGCAGTTTATCGCGGGGGGACAGCCTGACATATGGCTACACCTTC.